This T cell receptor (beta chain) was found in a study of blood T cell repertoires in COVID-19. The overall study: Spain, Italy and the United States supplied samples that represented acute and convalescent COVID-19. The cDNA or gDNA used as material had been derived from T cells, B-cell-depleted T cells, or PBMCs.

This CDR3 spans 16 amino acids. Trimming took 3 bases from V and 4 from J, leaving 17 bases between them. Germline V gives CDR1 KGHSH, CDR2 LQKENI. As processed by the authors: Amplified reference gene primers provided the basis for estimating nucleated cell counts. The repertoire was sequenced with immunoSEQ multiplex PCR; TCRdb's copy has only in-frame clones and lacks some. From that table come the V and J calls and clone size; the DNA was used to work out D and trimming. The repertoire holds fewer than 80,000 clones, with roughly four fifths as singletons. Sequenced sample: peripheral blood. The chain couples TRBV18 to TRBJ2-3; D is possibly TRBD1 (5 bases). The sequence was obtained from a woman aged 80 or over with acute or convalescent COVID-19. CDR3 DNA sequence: TGTGCCAGCTCACCCGACAGCCTGTTTTGGGCAGATACGCAGTATTTT. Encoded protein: CASSPDSLFWADTQYF.